Listed below are T cell receptor beta chains from one sample, sequenced in a study of cytomegalovirus exposure and HLA in healthy donors. Method: immunoSEQ multiplex PCR; TCRdb's copy keeps in-frame clones and lacks some. The sample includes fewer than 250,000 clones, roughly four fifths seen only once; the top ten take approximately 3%. Sequencing was carried out using PBMCs. The receptors stem from a woman younger than 45 in good health and CMV-seropositive. Each CDR3 is given with its conserved first and last residue. Each record gives: V gene, J gene, D gene, clone size, CDR3 protein, CDR3 DNA. The D gene is left open where the match is weak. Where a row states a size, it is once, few, many or the class of an expanded clone; other rows omit it.

v_gene: TRBV5-4; j_gene: TRBJ2-7; d_gene: NA; abundance: NA; CDR3aa: CASSFAGSHEQYF; CDR3nt: TGTGCCAGCAGCTTCGCGGGAAGCCACGAGCAGTACTTC
v_gene: TRBV6-4; j_gene: TRBJ1-2; d_gene: TRBD1; abundance: NA; CDR3aa: CASSEMGQGEGGYTF; CDR3nt: TGTGCCAGCAGTGAGATGGGACAGGGAGAGGGTGGCTACACCTTC
v_gene: TRBV7-9; j_gene: TRBJ2-1; d_gene: TRBD2; abundance: NA; CDR3aa: CASSGLADYNEQFF; CDR3nt: TGTGCCAGCAGCGGACTAGCGGATTACAATGAGCAGTTCTTC
v_gene: TRBV6-1; j_gene: TRBJ2-2; d_gene: TRBD1; abundance: NA; CDR3aa: CASSEGTGIMNTGELFF; CDR3nt: TGTGCCAGCAGTGAGGGGACAGGCATAATGAACACCGGGGAGCTGTTTTTT
v_gene: TRBV28; j_gene: TRBJ2-5; d_gene: TRBD2; abundance: NA; CDR3aa: CASSTSVQETQYF; CDR3nt: TGTGCCAGCAGTACTAGCGTACAAGAGACCCAGTACTTC
v_gene: TRBV10-2; j_gene: TRBJ2-7; d_gene: NA; abundance: NA; CDR3aa: CASSASEEQYF; CDR3nt: TGCGCCAGCAGTGCTTCGGAGGAGCAGTACTTC
v_gene: TRBV10-1; j_gene: TRBJ2-3; d_gene: TRBD2; abundance: few; CDR3aa: CASSESTLGVAGTDTQYF; CDR3nt: TGCGCCAGCAGTGAGTCGACCTTGGGAGTAGCGGGAACAGATACGCAGTATTTT
v_gene: TRBV6-1; j_gene: TRBJ1-1; d_gene: NA; abundance: NA; CDR3aa: CASSRLAANTEAFF; CDR3nt: TGTGCCAGCAGTAGATTGGCCGCGAACACTGAAGCTTTCTTT
v_gene: TRBV7-2; j_gene: TRBJ2-1; d_gene: NA; abundance: NA; CDR3aa: CASSLRSSEQFF; CDR3nt: TGTGCCAGCAGCTTAAGGAGTTCTGAGCAGTTCTTC
v_gene: TRBV28; j_gene: TRBJ2-7; d_gene: NA; abundance: NA; CDR3aa: CASRGLKNYEQYF; CDR3nt: TGTGCCAGCAGGGGACTGAAAAACTACGAGCAGTACTTC
v_gene: TRBV5-1; j_gene: TRBJ2-6; d_gene: NA; abundance: NA; CDR3aa: CASSLASVSPGANVLTF; CDR3nt: TGCGCCAGCAGCTTGGCTTCGGTTTCTCCTGGGGCCAACGTCCTGACTTTC
v_gene: TRBV20-1; j_gene: TRBJ2-7; d_gene: NA; abundance: NA; CDR3aa: CSAPGRGEQYF; CDR3nt: TGCAGTGCCCCCGGTCGGGGCGAGCAGTACTTC
v_gene: TRBV28; j_gene: TRBJ2-2; d_gene: NA; abundance: NA; CDR3aa: CASSLFLGELFF; CDR3nt: TGTGCCAGCAGTTTATTCCTCGGGGAGCTGTTTTTT
v_gene: TRBV4-2; j_gene: TRBJ1-5; d_gene: TRBD1; abundance: once; CDR3aa: CASSQTEGAASNQPQHF; CDR3nt: TGTGCCAGCAGCCAAACCGAGGGGGCCGCCAGCAATCAGCCCCAGCATTTT
v_gene: TRBV27; j_gene: TRBJ2-7; d_gene: NA; abundance: NA; CDR3aa: CASSVTGKQYF; CDR3nt: TGTGCCAGCAGTGTTACAGGGAAGCAGTACTTC
v_gene: TRBV2; j_gene: TRBJ2-5; d_gene: TRBD2; abundance: NA; CDR3aa: CASSDWRGSSGTQYF; CDR3nt: TGTGCCAGCAGTGACTGGCGGGGGTCCTCAGGGACCCAGTACTTC
v_gene: TRBV7-9; j_gene: TRBJ2-7; d_gene: NA; abundance: few; CDR3aa: CASSLVAVYKAGEQYF; CDR3nt: TGTGCCAGCAGCTTAGTAGCGGTATACAAAGCAGGCGAGCAGTACTTC
v_gene: TRBV11-2; j_gene: TRBJ2-2; d_gene: NA; abundance: NA; CDR3aa: CASSLVPSGELFF; CDR3nt: TGTGCCAGCAGCTTAGTTCCATCCGGGGAGCTGTTTTTT
v_gene: TRBV6-6; j_gene: TRBJ1-5; d_gene: NA; abundance: few; CDR3aa: CASSYRTAGNQPQHF; CDR3nt: TGTGCCAGCAGTTATCGGACAGCGGGCAATCAGCCCCAGCATTTT
v_gene: TRBV5-8; j_gene: TRBJ1-4; d_gene: TRBD1; abundance: NA; CDR3aa: CASSLGTGLNEKLFF; CDR3nt: TGTGCCAGCAGCTTGGGGACAGGTCTGAATGAAAAACTGTTTTTT